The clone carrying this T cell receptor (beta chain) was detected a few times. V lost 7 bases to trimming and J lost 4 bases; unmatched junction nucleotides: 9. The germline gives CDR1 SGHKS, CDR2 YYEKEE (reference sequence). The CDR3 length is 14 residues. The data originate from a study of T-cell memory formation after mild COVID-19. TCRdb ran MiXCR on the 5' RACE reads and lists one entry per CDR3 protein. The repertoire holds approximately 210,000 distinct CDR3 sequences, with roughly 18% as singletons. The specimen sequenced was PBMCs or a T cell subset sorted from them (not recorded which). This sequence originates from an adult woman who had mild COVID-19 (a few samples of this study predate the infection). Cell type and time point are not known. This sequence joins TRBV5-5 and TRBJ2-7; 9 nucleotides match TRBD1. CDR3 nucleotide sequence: TGTGCCAGCGATACCGGGACAGGGATTTACGAGCAGTACTTC. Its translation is CASDTGTGIYEQYF. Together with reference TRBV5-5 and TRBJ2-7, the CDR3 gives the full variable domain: DAGVTQSPTHLIKTRGQQVTLRCSPISGHKSVSWYQQVLGQGPQFIFQYYEKEERGRGNFPDRFSARQFPNYSSELNVNALLLGDSALYLCASDTGTGIYEQYFGPGTRLTVT.